What follows are 14 T cell receptor beta chains derived from one specimen sequenced in a study of a mutant IDH1 vaccine in newly diagnosed glioma. Generated by immunoSEQ multiplex PCR, the TCRdb table keeps only in-frame clones and is missing some. This sample yields some 30,000 clones, of which around 81% are seen a single time; roughly 30% belongs to the top ten. No antigen is known for these receptors. Time point here: week 47, end of study. Vaccine doses each comprised 300 ug of mutant IDH1 20-mer peptide, with topical imiquimod. This specimen consisted of PBMCs, obtained from a glioma patient whose treatment included an IDH1 peptide vaccine. Receptors were obtained from a young man with glioma.

This rearrangement joins TRBV7-2 to TRBJ1-1; no clear D gene. CDR3 length: 16 amino acids. V dropped 5 bases and J dropped 5 bases, with 21 bases sitting between them. Per the germline V gene, CDR1 is SGHTA and CDR2 is FQGNSA. CDR3: CASSPLRPGRGTEAFF. CDR3 DNA sequence: TGTGCCAGCAGCCCACTTAGACCCGGGCGGGGAACTGAAGCTTTCTTT.

V gene TRBV11-2 combines with J gene TRBJ2-3; D is unclear. Trimming cost V 5 bases and J 6 bases, with 15 bases left between them. This CDR3 spans 14 amino acids. Per the germline V gene, CDR1 is SGHAT and CDR2 is FQNNGV. CDR3 sequence: CASSPTGAFDTQYF. The CDR3 nucleotides read TGTGCCAGCAGCCCAACTGGCGCTTTCGATACGCAGTATTTT. The complete variable domain, with remaining parts taken from reference TRBV11-2 and TRBJ2-3, reads EAGVAQSPRYKIIEKRQSVAFWCNPISGHATLYWYQQILGQGPKLLIQFQNNGVVDDSQLPKDRFSAERLKGVDSTLKIQPAKLEDSAVYLCASSPTGAFDTQYFGPGTRLTVL.

The chain combines TRBV25-1 with TRBJ1-1; D perhaps matches TRBD1 (6 bases). V dropped 1 base and J dropped 3 bases, with 12 bases sitting between them. CDR1 and CDR2 from the germline V gene are MGHDK and SYGVNS. The CDR3 loop spans 15 amino acids. The DNA of the CDR3 is TGTGCCAGCAGTGAATCAGGGGTGACCGACACTGAAGCTTTCTTT. Protein: CASSESGVTDTEAFF.

This chain connects TRBV19 to TRBJ1-1; 8 nucleotides line up with TRBD1. In germline, CDR1 is LNHDA, CDR2 SQIVND (reference sequence). V shed 6 bases and J 5 bases; nucleotides not matched to a gene: 8. This CDR3 is built from 14 residues. The CDR3 protein is CASRVGQGETEAFF. CDR3 nucleotide sequence: TGTGCCAGTAGGGTAGGACAGGGTGAAACTGAAGCTTTCTTT.

This clone was seen a few times. The chain employs TRBV7-2 and TRBJ2-1; 12 bases map to TRBD1. The CDR3 runs 16 residues. The J segment lost 7 bases and the V segment lost 0 bases, leaving 4 bases of the junction unmatched. CDR1 is SGHTA, CDR2 FQGNSA, per germline. CDR3 residues: CASSLAGTGGGNEQFF. In nucleotides, the CDR3 is TGTGCCAGCAGCTTAGCCGGGACAGGGGGCGGAAATGAGCAGTTCTTC.

The CDR3 protein is CASSFSGPEAFF. In DNA, the CDR3 is TGTGCCAGCAGCTTCTCCGGACCCGAAGCTTTCTTT. J is TRBJ1-1 and V is TRBV7-9; D is unresolved. The V gene lost 3 bases and the J gene lost 8 bases, with 10 bases spanning the gap. The CDR3 is made up of 12 amino acids. Germline CDR1 SEHNR, CDR2 FQNEAQ (reference sequence).

The chain carries TRBV9 and TRBJ1-4; 10 nucleotides agree with TRBD1. The junction had 6 bases not matched to a gene; V was cut back by 4 bases and J by 0 bases. Germline V gives CDR1 SGDLS, CDR2 YYNGEE. This CDR3 comprises 17 residues. The CDR3: CASSQRDRGATNEKLFF. For the CDR3, the DNA is TGTGCCAGCAGCCAAAGGGACAGGGGTGCAACTAATGAAAAACTGTTTTTT. Full variable domain (rest looked up from reference TRBV9 and TRBJ1-4): DSGVTQTPKHLITATGQRVTLRCSPRSGDLSVYWYQQSLDQGLQFLIQYYNGEERAKGNILERFSAQQFPDLHSELNLSSLELGDSALYFCASSQRDRGATNEKLFFGSGTQLSVL.

J is TRBJ1-2 and V is TRBV20-1, with no clear D. Germline lookup yields CDR1 DFQATT and CDR2 SNEGSKA (reference sequence). V shed 1 base and J shed 7 bases, with 7 bases lying between them. This CDR3 is built from 11 residues. CDR3 in DNA: TGCAGTGCTAGAGCAGTGCGTGGCTACACCTTC. It yields the protein CSARAVRGYTF.

The chain carries TRBV27 and TRBJ1-4; possible D gene TRBD1, 5 bases. The ends were cut back, 1 base at V and 5 bases at J, with 11 bases in the middle. This CDR3 is built from 15 residues. Germline V gives CDR1 MNHEY, CDR2 SMNVEV (reference sequence). As DNA, the CDR3 is TGTGCCAGCAGTTTATGGGGGACCCGAAATGAAAAACTGTTTTTT. Protein product: CASSLWGTRNEKLFF.

The rearrangement joins TRBV6-5 to TRBJ2-1; 7 bases fit TRBD2. Losses at the gene ends were 5 bases for V and 4 bases for J; bases not matched to a gene: 2. Germline V gene data show CDR1 as MNHEY and CDR2 as SVGAGI. This CDR3 is 13 amino acids long. DNA for the CDR3: TGTGCCAGCAGTCCGGGACTATACAATGAGCAGTTCTTC. It specifies CASSPGLYNEQFF.

The chain couples TRBV6-5 to TRBJ1-6; 7 positions agree with TRBD1. The ends lost 10 bases at V and 3 bases at J; junction bases unmatched: 3. Germline CDR1 is MNHEY and CDR2 is SVGAGI. The CDR3 consists of 13 residues. The CDR3 spells CAIGTDYNSPLHF. In nucleotides, the CDR3 is TGTGCCATCGGGACAGACTATAATTCACCCCTCCACTTT.

This sequence joins TRBV9 and TRBJ1-1; D gene ambiguous. The CDR3 has 13 residues. Trimming cost V 1 base and J 1 base, with 5 bases left between them. Germline CDR1 reads SGDLS; CDR2 reads YYNGEE. The CDR3 bases are TGTGCCAGCAGCGTAAAAGGGAACACTGAAGCTTTCTTT. It encodes CASSVKGNTEAFF.

The genes are TRBV29-1 and TRBJ2-5; D possibly corresponds to TRBD1 (6 bases). Per germline, CDR1 SQVTM and CDR2 ANQGSEA. V was shortened by 4 bases and J by 2 bases, with 8 bases between the two germline ends. CDR3 length: 12 amino acids. In nucleotides, the CDR3 is TGCAGCGTTGCAGGACAGCAAGAGACCCAGTACTTC. This translates into CSVAGQQETQYF.

This chain joins TRBV10-2 and TRBJ1-4, with 9 bases aligning to TRBD1. This CDR3 is built from 15 residues. Germline V gene data show CDR1 as WSHSY and CDR2 as SAAADI. After removal of 3 bases from V and 8 bases from J, the junction contained 7 bases not matched to a gene. CDR3 coding DNA: TGCGCCAGCAGTGAACAAACAGGGGGCGGGGAAAAACTGTTTTTT. Protein product: CASSEQTGGGEKLFF.